Listed here is a single TCR beta chain. Deletions cut 4 bases from V and 4 bases from J, with 5 bases between. There are 12 residues in the CDR3. Germline V gives CDR1 SNHLY, CDR2 FYNNEI. TCRdb's copy holds only in-frame clones and misses some; the assay was immunoSEQ multiplex PCR. The table lists 1,300 or so clones, 90% of them singletons, with approximately 6.6% in the top ten. This record comes from a study of brain metastases from non-small cell lung cancer. This chain connects TRBV2 to TRBJ1-5; D not certain. The receptor comes from a donor at least 40 years old with non-small cell lung cancer. The sequenced sample consisted of primary lung tumor tissue. CDR3 region: CASSGQNQPQHF. CDR3 nucleotides: TGTGCCAGCAGTGGTCAAAATCAGCCCCAGCATTTT. Based on the CDR3 plus reference TRBV2 and TRBJ1-5, the full variable domain is EPEVTQTPSHQVTQMGQEVILRCVPISNHLYFYWYRQILGQKVEFLVSFYNNEISEKSEIFDDQFSVERPDGSNFTLKIRSTKLEDSAMYFCASSGQNQPQHFGDGTRLSIL.